A selection of T cell receptor beta chains follows, all from one sample in a study of T cells in Graves' hyperthyroidism and ophthalmopathy. Each CDR3 protein is one row after TCRdb ran MiXCR on the multiplex PCR reads. The sample gives 400,000 to 550,000 distinct CDR3 sequences, approximately 15% of which show up once; around 17% is in the top ten. Input material: blood. These receptors originate from a young woman with Graves' hyperthyroidism. Both conserved end residues are part of each CDR3. Each record gives: D gene, J gene, clone size, V gene, CDR3 DNA, CDR3 protein. A D gene is named only where the DNA matches it firmly. Clone size is not always given. Where it is, it says once, few, many or a class for expanded clones.

>NA|TRBJ2-1|many|TRBV18
TGTGCCAGCTCACCGGACATATCGGACAATGAGCAGTTCTTC
CASSPDISDNEQFF
>TRBD2|TRBJ2-5|NA|TRBV5-6
TGTGCCAGCAGCTTCCGCGGGAGTCCAGAGACCCAGTACTTC
CASSFRGSPETQYF
>NA|TRBJ1-5|many|TRBV25-1
TGTGCCAGCAGTGAATCGTACGGGATTTTTCCCCAGCATTTT
CASSESYGIFPQHF
>NA|TRBJ1-2|many|TRBV30
TGTGCCTGGAGTGATGATGAACCTGACTACACCTTC
CAWSDDEPDYTF
>TRBD2|TRBJ2-3|many|TRBV11-2
TGTGCCAGCAGCCCGGGACTAGCGATAACAGATACGCAGTATTTT
CASSPGLAITDTQYF
>TRBD1|TRBJ2-1|many|TRBV28
TGTGCCAGCAGTGGGGACAGGGGAAATGAGCAGTTCTTC
CASSGDRGNEQFF
>NA|TRBJ1-5|many|TRBV5-5
TGTGCCAGCAGCCAAAGACACGAAGCGAATCAGCCCCAGCATTTT
CASSQRHEANQPQHF
>TRBD1|TRBJ1-1|once|TRBV12-3/TRBV12-4
TGTGCCAGCAGTGAATCCGGACAGGGGAACACTGAAGCTTTCTTT
CASSESGQGNTEAFF
>TRBD2|TRBJ2-5|many|TRBV12-3/TRBV12-4
TGTGCCAGCAGTCCGTTTAGCGGGAGCTTACGGGGAGAGACCCAGTACTTC
CASSPFSGSLRGETQYF
>NA|TRBJ2-1|many|TRBV2
TGTGCCAGCACTGTTGAGACCTACGGAAAGCAGTTCTTC
CASTVETYGKQFF
>TRBD1|TRBJ2-7|NA|TRBV11-3
TGTGCCAGCAGCGCAACCGGGACAGGGCTCAGCTCCTACGAGCAGTACTTC
CASSATGTGLSSYEQYF
>NA|TRBJ1-2|NA|TRBV6-2/TRBV6-3
TGTGCCAGCAGGATCGGACAGCTCCATGGCTACACCTTC
CASRIGQLHGYTF
>NA|TRBJ1-1|many|TRBV20-1
TGCAGTGCGAGTTTTCCCAGGGCGGACACTGAAGCTTTCTTT
CSASFPRADTEAFF
>NA|TRBJ1-3|NA|TRBV19
TGTGCCAGTAGTATACAGACCTCTGGAAACACCATATATTTT
CASSIQTSGNTIYF
>TRBD2|TRBJ2-3|NA|TRBV4-2
TGTGCCAGCAGCCGTGGACTAGCGTACACAGATACGCAGTATTTT
CASSRGLAYTDTQYF
>TRBD1|TRBJ1-2|many|TRBV12-3/TRBV12-4
TGTGCCAGCAGACGAGACCGGGACAGGGGAGAGGGCTACACCTTC
CASRRDRDRGEGYTF
>NA|TRBJ1-4|many|TRBV11-2
TGTGCCAGCAGCGACGACGGCCTGTCAGAAAAACTGTTTTTT
CASSDDGLSEKLFF
>NA|TRBJ1-4|many|TRBV29-1
TGCAGCGCGGGACTCCTCGGCCCTAATGAAAAACTGTTTTTT
CSAGLLGPNEKLFF
>NA|TRBJ1-5|many|TRBV2
TGTGCCAGCAGAGGGACAACCTCTCAACTTAGCAATCAGCCCCAGCATTTT
CASRGTTSQLSNQPQHF
>TRBD2|TRBJ2-1|many|TRBV20-1
TGCAGTGCTAGAGATACGGCTAGCGGGAGGGGGGATGAGCAGTTCTTC
CSARDTASGRGDEQFF
>NA|TRBJ1-4|NA|TRBV18
TGTGCCAGCTCATCTCACCCCGGACGGTTGAATGAAAAACTGTTTTTT
CASSSHPGRLNEKLFF
>NA|TRBJ1-4|many|TRBV3-1
TGTGCCAGCAGCCCCAGGGAGGGCCCATCTAATGAAAAACTGTTTTTT
CASSPREGPSNEKLFF
>NA|TRBJ1-1|NA|TRBV25-1
TGTGCCAGCAGCCAGGGTAGAGCTTTCTTT
CASSQGRAFF
>NA|TRBJ1-5|many|TRBV24-1
TGTGCCACCAGTGACCCGGACCGGGTCGGGAATCAGCCCCAGCATTTT
CATSDPDRVGNQPQHF
>NA|TRBJ2-1|many|TRBV7-2
TGTGCCAGCAGCTCCCAAAGTGAGCAGTTCTTC
CASSSQSEQFF
>NA|TRBJ1-1|many|TRBV7-3
TGTGCCAGCAGCTCGGGGGGAAGCCCTGAAGCTTTCTTT
CASSSGGSPEAFF
>NA|TRBJ2-6|once|TRBV18
TGTGCCAGCTCACCGGCTTCCGGCCGCTCTGGGGCCAACGTCCTGACTTTC
CASSPASGRSGANVLTF
>TRBD2|TRBJ2-1|few|TRBV20-1
TGCAGTGCTAGAGATTTAGCGGGCTCTTCCAATGAGCAGTTCTTC
CSARDLAGSSNEQFF
>NA|TRBJ1-1|few|TRBV29-1
TGCAGCGTGGGACGGACGAACACTGAAGCTTTCTTT
CSVGRTNTEAFF
>NA|TRBJ2-1|many|TRBV27
TGTGCCAGCTCCGAAGGGTCCTACAATGAGCAGTTCTTC
CASSEGSYNEQFF
>NA|TRBJ1-1|many|TRBV14
TGTGCCAGCAGCCAAATTTTGTTTGCGGGGAAGGGTGAAGCTTTCTTT
CASSQILFAGKGEAFF
>NA|TRBJ1-3|many|TRBV5-1
TGCGCCAGCAGCGCCCGTGGGTCCTCTGGAAACACCATATATTTT
CASSARGSSGNTIYF
>TRBD1|TRBJ1-5|NA|TRBV4-1
TGCGCCAGCAGCCCACAGGGGGCCTGGCAGCCCCAGCATTTT
CASSPQGAWQPQHF
>TRBD1|TRBJ2-7|NA|TRBV18
TGTGCCAGCTCACAAGGGACAGGGGGGCACGAGCAGTACTTC
CASSQGTGGHEQYF
>NA|TRBJ1-1|once|TRBV4-1
TGCGCCAGCAGCCAAGGGGAGGGAGGTGACACTGAAGCTTTCTTT
CASSQGEGGDTEAFF
>NA|TRBJ2-1|NA|TRBV20-1
TGCAGTGCTAGAGCCCTCGAGGGACACCCGGTGTTCTTC
CSARALEGHPVFF